This T cell receptor (beta chain) appears in the sequencing data of a study of CD8 T cells in ankylosing spondylitis. Points from the study as a whole: Several highly homologous variants formed a TCR beta motif that appeared characteristic of ankylosing spondylitis blood.

MiXCR, run by TCRdb on the 5' RACE reads, gives a single entry per CDR3 protein. The sample lists about 260,000 distinct CDR3 sequences, around 25% occurring once. V lost 6 bases and J 2 bases, leaving 3 bases between the germline ends. The CDR3 loop spans 11 amino acids. There are a few counts of this clonotype. Its antigen is unidentified. Input material: blood, either unsorted or a sorted T cell fraction (not recorded which). V and J are TRBV12-3 or TRBV12-4 and TRBJ2-3, with D hard to call. This TCR came from a male donor with ankylosing spondylitis or in good health (not recorded which). This chain's CDR3 is CASRTTDTQYF. For the CDR3, the DNA is TGTGCCAGCAGGACCACAGATACGCAGTATTTT.